The source of this T cell receptor beta chain is a study of Ad26.COV2.S vaccination and SARS-CoV-2 variants. Study-wide findings and caveats: Comparable non-spike TCR breadth was observed in vaccine and placebo recipients.

The treatment: 15 to 20 received Ad26.COV2.S at low or high dose, single or two shots; 5 received placebo; per-sample allocation not given. Day 63 after the first injection of vaccine or placebo was the sampling time. Using immunoSEQ multiplex PCR, the repertoire was profiled, and TCRdb retains in-frame clones only, with some absent. The table has approximately 350,000 clones, around nine tenths seen once. In the case of this clone: Its antigen is as yet unknown.

Germline V gene lookup returns CDR1 MGHRA and CDR2 YSYEKL. This CDR3 has 14 amino acids. V was shortened by 3 bases and J by 3 bases, with 9 bases between the two germline ends. The receptor comes from a person aged 18-60 years who received the Ad26.COV2.S COVID-19 vaccine or a placebo. V is TRBV4-1 and J is TRBJ2-4; D ambiguous. The starting material was peripheral blood, obtained in a trial of Ad26.COV2.S vaccine versus placebo. DNA for the CDR3: TGCGCCAGCAGCCAGAAACCCGGCAAAAACATTCAGTACTTC. Translated: CASSQKPGKNIQYF.